Following are 4 T cell receptor beta chains from one sample sequenced in a study of T cell responses to AZD1222 COVID-19 vaccine. Produced via immunoSEQ multiplex PCR; TCRdb's table is partial and in-frame only. Found here are 200,000 or so clones, around 88% of them singletons; the top ten hold 7.7%. Specimen: peripheral blood, collected on day 0 of AZD1222 vaccination. All receptors come from an adult in good health.

This clone was counted once. The chain carries TRBV5-1 and TRBJ2-5; 13 bases align to TRBD2. V trimming: 5 bases; J trimming: 0 bases; junction bases outside the gene matches: 16. Per the germline V gene, CDR1 is SGHRS and CDR2 is YFSETQ. This CDR3 comprises 20 residues. The CDR3 sequence: CASRHGGTSGARGYQETQYF. The CDR3, as DNA: TGCGCCAGCAGACACGGAGGGACTAGCGGGGCCCGGGGGTACCAAGAGACCCAGTACTTC.

The chain couples TRBV19 to TRBJ2-1, with D possibly TRBD2 on 7 matching bases. V gave up 7 bases and J gave up 5 bases, with 15 bases separating them. The germline V gene has CDR1 LNHDA and CDR2 SQIVND (reference sequence). There are 14 residues in the CDR3. CDR3 DNA sequence: TGTGCCAGTACCACGGGGGGCAACAACAATGAGCAGTTCTTC. It specifies CASTTGGNNNEQFF.

This chain joins TRBV20-1 and TRBJ1-1; D ambiguous. The germline gives CDR1 DFQATT, CDR2 SNEGSKA (reference sequence). The CDR3 has 10 residues. V lost 3 bases to trimming and J lost 2 bases, with 1 base between them. The CDR3 is CSASNTEAFF. CDR3 DNA: TGCAGTGCTAGCAACACTGAAGCTTTCTTT.

The chain carries TRBV11-2 and TRBJ1-5; 7 bases are a match to TRBD1. The CDR3 contains 16 residues. Losses at the gene ends were 3 bases for V and 0 bases for J; bases not matched to a gene: 5. Per germline, CDR1 SGHAT and CDR2 FQNNGV. The CDR3 bases are TGTGCCAGCAGCTTGGGCACAGGGGCTAGCAATCAGCCCCAGCATTTT. Amino acid sequence: CASSLGTGASNQPQHF.